These 5 T cell receptor beta chains originate from one sample sequenced in a study of T cell repertoires in cytomegalovirus infection. Using its own MiXCR run on the reads, TCRdb lists one record per CDR3 protein. The sample comprises about 830,000 distinct CDR3 sequences, over 25% of which are singletons, and 12% rests with the top ten. The antigens of these receptors remain unknown. The sequenced sample was cultured CD8+ T cells from PBMCs, obtained from culture after CMV antigen stimulation. These receptors all stem from a human donor in good health (CMV status not recorded). Some clones in this sample may be carry-over from other donors' samples.

Remarks on this clonotype: This may stem from a read error, because a much larger clone lies one nucleotide away. The chain employs TRBV7-2 and TRBJ2-5; perhaps TRBD1 as D (5 bases). This CDR3 is 14 amino acids long. With 3 bases removed from V and 3 bases from J, the gap between germline ends came to 11 bases. Germline values: CDR1 SGHTA, CDR2 FQGNSA. Written as DNA, the CDR3 is TGTGCCAGCAGCTTTAACTGGGGCAAAGAGACCCAGTACTTC. This sequence encodes CASSFNWGKETQYF.

This clonotype has a count of ten or more. The V gene is TRBV11-2, the J gene TRBJ2-1; a weak D match, TRBD1 (6 bases). The CDR3 spans 17 residues. In germline, CDR1 is SGHAT, CDR2 FQNNGV. The V end was cut by 1 base, the J end by 5 bases, with 18 bases between. In nucleotides, the CDR3 is TGTGCCAGCAGCTTAGCGGGCTTGGGGACAAAGAACAATGAGCAGTTCTTC. It codes for CASSLAGLGTKNNEQFF.

For this clonotype: The junction departs from the called germline gene at one end, perhaps through a read error. The chain combines TRBV6-6 with TRBJ1-2; a possible D gene is TRBD1 (5 bases). This CDR3 is 14 amino acids long. From germline, CDR1 is MNHNY and CDR2 SVGAGI (reference sequence). The CDR3 DNA follows: TGTGCCAGTCAGACAGAACTGGCCACCTATGTCTACACCTTC. Its protein product is CASQTELATYVYTF.

This chain joins TRBV7-9 and TRBJ2-1; 10 nucleotides line up with TRBD2. Germline loops: CDR1 SEHNR, CDR2 FQNEAQ (reference sequence). V trimming: 4 bases; J trimming: 4 bases; junction bases outside the gene matches: 7. The CDR3 totals 16 residues. The CDR3: CASSSRLAGWYNEQFF. In nucleotides, the CDR3 is TGTGCCAGCAGCTCTCGACTAGCGGGTTGGTACAATGAGCAGTTCTTC.

This clonotype was observed a few times. J is TRBJ2-5 and V is TRBV6-5; 10 bases align to TRBD2. V lost 2 bases to trimming and J lost 1 base; unmatched junction nucleotides: 7. The V gene's germline CDR1 is MNHEY and CDR2 SVGAGI. CDR3 size: 17 residues. The CDR3 protein is CASSYGSLAGAQETQYF. The CDR3 coding sequence is TGTGCCAGCAGTTACGGTTCCCTAGCGGGGGCCCAAGAGACCCAGTACTTC.